Presented here are 25 T cell receptor beta chains from one specimen sequenced in a study of breast tumors, draining lymph nodes, adjacent tissues. The lymph nodes were axillary draining lymph nodes from breast cancer patients. TCRdb used MiXCR to reprocess the multiplex PCR reads, holding one entry per CDR3 protein. The sample includes over 250,000 distinct CDR3 sequences, 30% to 35% of them seen just once. Sequencing input: axillary lymph node tissue. The receptors here all came from a female donor with breast cancer. Some clones in this sample may be carry-over from other donors' samples.

In its sample, this clonotype was seen many times. The chain employs TRBV10-2 and TRBJ2-5; D uncertain. Germline V gives CDR1 WSHSY, CDR2 SAAADI. V dropped 2 bases and J dropped 4 bases, with 23 bases sitting between them. This CDR3 contains 18 residues. The CDR3 sequence: CASSEAYNPYDASETQYF. CDR3 DNA sequence: TGCGCCAGCAGTGAGGCCTATAACCCCTATGATGCATCAGAGACCCAGTACTTC.

Only a few counts were recorded for this clonotype. This sequence joins TRBV30 and TRBJ2-4; D is undetermined. V was clipped by 2 bases and J by 4 bases, with 12 bases between them. The CDR3 consists of 14 residues. Per germline, CDR1 GTSNPN and CDR2 SVGIG (reference sequence). Here the CDR3 DNA reads TGTGCCTGGAGTTTCACGGCAGCAAAAAACATTCAGTACTTC. This sequence encodes CAWSFTAAKNIQYF.

This clonotype was recorded many times. The chain is built from TRBV7-2 and TRBJ2-5, with D maybe TRBD2 (6 bases). V was pared by 4 bases and J by 2 bases, with 17 bases between. The CDR3 is 16 amino acids. Germline V CDR1 and CDR2: SGHTA, FQGNSA. The CDR3 nucleotides are TGTGCCAGCAGCTCGGAACTGCGGCGGGGACAAGAGACCCAGTACTTC. This gives the protein CASSSELRRGQETQYF.

This clonotype has a handful of counts. The chain uses TRBV27 and TRBJ1-4, with 7 bases that match TRBD1. Germline values: CDR1 MNHEY, CDR2 SMNVEV (reference sequence). The CDR3 has 15 amino acids. Trimming removed 6 bases from V and 4 bases from J; junction bases left unmatched: 8. The CDR3 DNA reads as TGTGCCAGCAGGTTCCAAACAGGGGTTAATGAAAAACTGTTTTTT. As protein: CASRFQTGVNEKLFF.

The J gene is TRBJ1-5, the V gene TRBV19, with D tentatively TRBD1 (5 bases). The CDR3 length is 17 residues. V lost 5 bases, J lost 11 bases, and 28 bases lay in between. Germline CDR1 and CDR2: LNHDA and SQIVND (reference sequence). CDR3 in DNA: TGTGCCAGTAGTTCGGGACTAGCGGGAGACCAGGGAGAGACCCAGCATTTT. Translated: CASSSGLAGDQGETQHF.

This chain uses TRBV5-1 with TRBJ2-6; 7 positions agree with TRBD1. J gave up 9 bases and V 2 bases, and 8 bases lay outside the gene matches. The CDR3 covers 15 residues. The germline V gene encodes CDR1 SGHRS and CDR2 YFSETQ. The CDR3 nucleotides are TGCGCCAGCAGCTTCGTAGTGGGACAGAACAACGTCCTGACTTTC. This sequence encodes CASSFVVGQNNVLTF.

The CDR3 bases are TGTGCCTGGAGTAGGACAGGGGGCAATGAGCAGTTCTTC. This gives the protein CAWSRTGGNEQFF. V gene TRBV30 combines with J gene TRBJ2-1, with 10 bases aligning to TRBD1. The CDR3 covers 13 residues. The trim removed 2 bases at V and 6 bases at J, leaving 1 base unmatched. Germline values: CDR1 GTSNPN, CDR2 SVGIG (reference sequence).

The V gene is TRBV5-8, the J gene TRBJ2-3, with unresolved D. From germline, CDR1 is SGHTS and CDR2 YDEGEE. This CDR3 contains 16 residues. Trimming left V 1 base short and J 6 bases short, with 18 bases between. The DNA of the CDR3 is TGTGCCAGCAGCTTGTTCGGGCCCCACTTTTCGGATACGCAGTATTTT. It specifies CASSLFGPHFSDTQYF.

In regard to this clonotype: A much larger clone differs from this one at a single base, so this may be a read error. The conserved phenylalanine or tryptophan normally closing the CDR3 is absent here, so this likely arose from a read error. V usage is TRBV12-5 and J usage is TRBJ2-5; tentative D call: TRBD2 (5 bases). CDR1 and CDR2 (germline): LGHNT, FRNRAP. CDR3 length equals 19 residues. Here the CDR3 DNA reads TGTGCCAGCAGTTTAAGCCCCTTTAAGCTGCGGAGGCCTTCTGAGACCCAGTACCTC. It is translated as CASSLSPFKLRRPSETQYL.

The table lists this clonotype with many counts. V gene TRBV7-9 combines with J gene TRBJ2-7; 7 bases map to TRBD2. The junction had 13 bases not matched to a gene; V was cut back by 7 bases and J by 1 base. The V gene's germline CDR1 is SEHNR and CDR2 FQNEAQ (reference sequence). This CDR3 is 16 amino acids long. The CDR3: CASTKWGGSRSYEQYF. The CDR3 DNA is TGTGCCAGCACCAAGTGGGGGGGAAGTCGGTCCTACGAGCAGTACTTC.

At least ten counts were recorded for this clonotype. V and J are TRBV20-1 and TRBJ2-7; 13 bases agree with TRBD2. The CDR3 totals 15 residues. V was clipped by 4 bases and J by 2 bases; unmatched bases: 5. Germline V CDR1 and CDR2: DFQATT, SNEGSKA (reference sequence). The CDR3 loop is CSATTGTSGTYEQYF. The CDR3 DNA follows: TGCAGTGCTACGACAGGGACTAGCGGGACCTACGAGCAGTACTTC.

The chain joins TRBV11-3 to TRBJ2-7; 9 nucleotides align to TRBD2. The J call is in doubt because the DNA end fits TRBJ2-1 better. Looked up from germline, CDR1 is SGHNT and CDR2 is YENEEA. CDR3 length: 14 amino acids. This CDR3 is CAISEVAGASEQFF. The CDR3 DNA sequence: TGTGCCATCAGTGAGGTAGCGGGGGCTTCAGAGCAGTTCTTC.

As for this clonotype: A much larger clone sits a single nucleotide away, making a read error possible. The CDR3 sequence: CASSGPRERHNEQLF. The CDR3 DNA sequence: TGTGCCAGCAGCGGCCCTCGGGAGAGGCACAATGAGCAGCTCTTC. The chain recombines TRBV11-2 with TRBJ2-1; tentatively, D is TRBD2 (6 bases). Looked up from germline, CDR1 is SGHAT and CDR2 is FQNNGV. This CDR3 contains 15 residues.

This clonotype was seen many times. The chain links TRBV11-2 to TRBJ2-2, with 7 bases matching TRBD1. The ends lost 5 bases at V and 3 bases at J; junction bases unmatched: 9. Germline CDR1 SGHAT, CDR2 FQNNGV. CDR3 length equals 16 residues. The CDR3 loop reads CASSREGARDTGELFF. CDR3 nucleotides: TGTGCCAGCAGCCGCGAGGGGGCTAGGGACACCGGGGAGCTGTTTTTT.

This clonotype was found many times. In nucleotides, the CDR3 is TGCAGCGGGGGAGGGGACGGTTACAATGAGCAGTTCTTC. Its protein is CSGGGDGYNEQFF. J is TRBJ2-1 and V is TRBV29-1; 7 bases are a match to TRBD2. The CDR3 is made up of 13 amino acids. Per the germline V gene, CDR1 is SQVTM and CDR2 is ANQGSEA. V dropped 7 bases and J dropped 4; count of bases not matched to a gene: 7.

This chain connects TRBV10-3 to TRBJ2-5; 8 nucleotides agree with TRBD1. After removal of 4 bases from V and 2 bases from J, the junction contained 15 bases not matched to a gene. The CDR3 has 18 amino acids. Germline loops: CDR1 ENHRY, CDR2 SYGVKD. This CDR3 reads CAISAPPLGDRGQETQYF. The CDR3 DNA is TGTGCCATCAGTGCTCCCCCCCTCGGTGACAGGGGTCAAGAGACCCAGTACTTC.

This clonotype showed up many times. The chain recombines TRBV20-1 with TRBJ1-2; 9 bases agree with TRBD1. Germline V gives CDR1 DFQATT, CDR2 SNEGSKA (reference sequence). This CDR3 is built from 13 residues. J lost 7 bases, V lost 0 bases, and 3 bases had no gene match. CDR3 region: CSARETGGSGYTF. For the CDR3, the DNA is TGCAGTGCTAGAGAAACAGGGGGCAGTGGCTACACCTTC.

Many counts were recorded for this clonotype. The rearrangement uses TRBV9 and TRBJ2-3; 8 nucleotides align to TRBD2. Looked up from germline, CDR1 is SGDLS and CDR2 is YYNGEE. The CDR3 has 14 amino acids. J lost 6 bases, V lost 6 bases, and 9 bases had no gene match. Written as DNA, the CDR3 is TGTGCCAGCAACCTACTAGCGGAGGGGGATACGCAGTATTTT. Its translation: CASNLLAEGDTQYF.

This clonotype has ten or more counts. For the CDR3, the DNA is TGTGCCAGCAGCCATAGACAGGGGGTAGAAGAAGAGACCCAGTACTTC. Its translation is CASSHRQGVEEETQYF. The chain joins TRBV7-9 to TRBJ2-5, with TRBD1 matching 9 bases. In germline, CDR1 is SEHNR, CDR2 FQNEAQ (reference sequence). CDR3 size: 16 residues. Losses at the gene ends were 5 bases for V and 3 bases for J; bases not matched to a gene: 10.

In its sample, this clonotype was seen many times. The chain combines TRBV19 with TRBJ2-3; weak D call: TRBD1 (7 bases). The germline gives CDR1 LNHDA, CDR2 SQIVND (reference sequence). CDR3 length: 16 amino acids. Trimming pared 5 bases from V and 2 bases from J, leaving 17 bases between. The CDR3 reads CASSSGGSGTTDTQYF. Written as DNA, the CDR3 is TGTGCCAGTAGTTCAGGGGGTAGCGGAACCACAGATACGCAGTATTTT.

This clonotype appeared a few times. A much larger clone lies a single base off, so this may be a read error. The chain couples TRBV9 to TRBJ2-6, with D perhaps being TRBD1 or TRBD2 (5 bases each). CDR3 length: 16 amino acids. Per germline, CDR1 SGDLS and CDR2 YYNGEE. In nucleotides, the CDR3 is TGTGCCAGCAGCGTAACCAGGGAGTCTGGGGCCAACGCCCTGACTTTC. Its protein is CASSVTRESGANALTF.

In its sample, this clonotype was seen many times. The chain joins TRBV30 to TRBJ1-5; 7 nucleotides match TRBD1. Germline V lookup: CDR1 GTSNPN, CDR2 SVGIG (reference sequence). The CDR3 runs to 14 residues. V dropped 8 bases and J dropped 0; count of bases not matched to a gene: 7. The CDR3 reads CALRDSYSNQPQHF. The CDR3 DNA sequence: TGTGCCCTCAGGGACAGCTATAGCAATCAGCCCCAGCATTTT.

This clonotype was counted a few times. A much larger clone lies one base from this, so it may be a read error. The CDR3 is CASSRRGPREQYF. The CDR3 nucleotides are TGTGCCAGCAGCCGCAGGGGGCCCCGAGAGCAGTACTTC. V is TRBV5-8 and J is TRBJ2-7; 8 positions match TRBD1. This CDR3 has 13 residues. The germline V gene has CDR1 SGHTS and CDR2 YDEGEE. V shed 4 bases, J shed 7 bases, and the junction held 7 bases outside the gene matches.

The rearrangement joins TRBV18 to TRBJ1-2; 10 bases map to TRBD1. The V and J ends lost 2 bases and 13 bases, in that order; junction bases with no gene match: 16. Germline CDR1 is KGHSH and CDR2 is LQKENI. CDR3 length equals 16 residues. CDR3 sequence (DNA): TGTGCCAGCTCACCATCCCCGACAGGGGGCGCGGGTTTTTGCACCTTC. Amino acids: CASSPSPTGGAGFCTF.

With regard to this clonotype: A read error may produce the germline difference seen at one junction end. This chain uses TRBV2 with TRBJ2-3, with TRBD2 matching over 10 bases. The V gene's germline CDR1 is SNHLY and CDR2 FYNNEI. The CDR3 contains 15 residues. The CDR3 region has the DNA TGTACCAGCTTAATGGTAGCGGGAGGCGGTGATACGCAGTATTTT. Translating it yields CTSLMVAGGGDTQYF.